This T cell receptor (beta chain) was documented in a study of human T cells and chemical hapten exposure. Individual cDNA molecules had unique molecular identifiers attached to them by the library. MiXCR was run by TCRdb on the RACE reads, yielding one entry per CDR3 protein. The data show tens of thousands of distinct CDR3 sequences, 9.5% to 11% seen once. This CDR3 has 18 amino acids. Germline CDR1 reads SGHKS; CDR2 reads YYEKEE (reference sequence). Deletions cut 3 bases from V and 7 bases from J, with 29 bases between. This clonotype came up a few times. Time point indicated: patch test 2, 6 weeks after DPC sensitization. As for treatment: therapeutic diphenylcyclopropenone sensitization with weekly scalp DPC.

This receptor was obtained from a man aged 40-49 years with alopecia areata. Some clones in this sample may be carry-over from other donors' samples. The sample consisted of whole blood, taken in connection with sensitization to the hapten diphenylcyclopropenone (DPC). The V and J genes are TRBV5-5 and TRBJ2-7, with D possibly being TRBD2 (5 bases). The CDR3 region has the DNA TGTGCCAGCAGCTCCTATACGGGATTGGAGGTTCTAGTTCGGGAGCAGTACGTC. Amino acid sequence: CASSSYTGLEVLVREQYV.